These T cell receptor beta chains were read from a single sample in a study of shared clonotypes between healthy human individuals. TCRdb keeps only in-frame clones here, not all; method: immunoSEQ multiplex PCR. The data hold about 340,000 clones, with more than 60% observed a single time. Sequenced: memory CD4+ T cells sorted from blood. These receptor sequences come from a man under 40 in good health. Both conserved end residues are part of each CDR3. D genes are given only for firm matches. Rows may omit the clone size; those that give it use once, few, many or a size class.

>TRBD2|TRBV7-6|TRBJ2-7|-
TGCGCCAGCAGCTCAATAGCGGGAGAAGGGGTCGAGCAGTACTTC
CASSSIAGEGVEQYF
>-|TRBV5-1|TRBJ2-2|-
TGCGCCAGCAGTAACTCTAGTAGGGGCATCGGGGAGCTGTTTTTT
CASSNSSRGIGELFF
>-|TRBV10-2|TRBJ2-2|-
TGCGCCAGCAGTGTTCTGGCTAGCGCGAACACCGGGGAGCTGTTTTTT
CASSVLASANTGELFF
>TRBD2|TRBV5-6|TRBJ2-7|-
TGTGCCAGCAGCTTTGGGGGGACTAGCGGGAGGCCGCAGTACTTC
CASSFGGTSGRPQYF
>-|TRBV5-1|TRBJ1-1|-
TGCGCCAGCAACGAACAGGGCGGGAGCACTGAAGCTTTCTTT
CASNEQGGSTEAFF
>-|TRBV18|TRBJ2-7|-
TGTGCCAGCTCACCGAGGGGGGACGAGCAGTACTTC
CASSPRGDEQYF
>TRBD2|TRBV10-3|TRBJ2-5|-
TGTGCCATCAGTGAGTCGGTAGCGGGAGGTGGAGAGACCCAGTACTTC
CAISESVAGGGETQYF
>TRBD1|TRBV7-8|TRBJ2-3|-
TGTGCCAGCAGCTTACTAACACAGGGGCCCTACCCCACAGATACGCAGTATTTT
CASSLLTQGPYPTDTQYF
>TRBD2|TRBV28|TRBJ2-1|-
TGTGCCAGCCTTTGGGATCTAGCGGGAGCCTTCAATGAGCAGTTCTTC
CASLWDLAGAFNEQFF
>-|TRBV5-1|TRBJ2-1|-
TGCGCCAGCAGCTTGGGTCCAACCACTGACAATGAGCAGTTCTTC
CASSLGPTTDNEQFF
>-|TRBV11-2|TRBJ2-2|-
TGTGCCAGCAGCCCCCTGGGCAGGGCCACCGGGGAGCTGTTTTTT
CASSPLGRATGELFF
>TRBD1|TRBV5-4|TRBJ2-1|-
TGTGCCAGCAGCCTGGGACAGGGACTATACAATGAGCAGTTCTTC
CASSLGQGLYNEQFF
>-|TRBV5-6|TRBJ1-6|once
TGTGCCAGCAACCTAGGGACTAGTAATTCACCCCTCCACTTT
CASNLGTSNSPLHF
>TRBD2|TRBV6-6|TRBJ2-2|-
TGTGCCAGCAGTACACGACTAGCGGGAGGTACCGGGGAGCTGTTTTTT
CASSTRLAGGTGELFF
>-|TRBV29-1|TRBJ2-1|-
TGCAGCGTCCTGGGGGGGGTGACAGGGCAGTTCTTC
CSVLGGVTGQFF
>-|TRBV13|TRBJ2-1|once
TGTGCCAGCAGCCCTCCGGGGACGCGGTACAATGAGCAGTTCTTC
CASSPPGTRYNEQFF
>-|TRBV18|TRBJ1-1|-
TGTGCCAGCTCGCCGACCGGGACTCACGACGAAGCTTTCTTT
CASSPTGTHDEAFF
>TRBD1|TRBV7-9|TRBJ2-7|-
TGTGCCAGTCAAGGACAGGGGAATCTCGCGCAGTACTTC
CASQGQGNLAQYF
>-|TRBV7-2|TRBJ2-3|-
TGTGCCAGCTCTCGGGCTAGCGGCACAGATACGCAGTATTTT
CASSRASGTDTQYF
>-|TRBV10-1|TRBJ2-5|-
TGCGCCAGCAGTGCTGGAAGGGACCGCGAGACCCAGTACTTC
CASSAGRDRETQYF
>-|TRBV28|TRBJ2-2|once
TGTGCCAGCAGTTTAAGGATCCTACCGGGCACCGGGGAGCTGTTTTTT
CASSLRILPGTGELFF
>-|TRBV14|TRBJ2-1|-
TGTGCCAGCAGCCAAGATATAAGCGGAGAGCAGTTCTTC
CASSQDISGEQFF
>-|TRBV5-1|TRBJ2-7|-
TGCGCCAGCAGCTTAATTCACGGAGCAGATATCTACGAGCAGTACTTC
CASSLIHGADIYEQYF
>-|TRBV2|TRBJ2-1|-
TGTGCCAGCTTCCCAGGGGGGAACAATGAGCAGTTCTTC
CASFPGGNNEQFF
>TRBD1|TRBV18|TRBJ2-3|-
TGTGCCAGCTCACCTGAGACAGGGAGAACGCAGTATTTT
CASSPETGRTQYF
>-|TRBV29-1|TRBJ2-5|-
TGCAGCGCCTCACAGGGAGGAGAGACCCAGTACTTC
CSASQGGETQYF
>-|TRBV10-3|TRBJ2-1|-
TGTGCCATCAGTAAAGGACCCCCCGACAATGAGCAGTTCTTC
CAISKGPPDNEQFF
>-|TRBV19|TRBJ2-6|-
TGTGCCAGTAGTAACAGTCTCTTCAACGTCCTGACTTTC
CASSNSLFNVLTF
>-|TRBV4-1|TRBJ1-5|-
TGCGCCAGCAGCCAAGGGAAGGGGTCGGATCAGCCCCAGCATTTT
CASSQGKGSDQPQHF